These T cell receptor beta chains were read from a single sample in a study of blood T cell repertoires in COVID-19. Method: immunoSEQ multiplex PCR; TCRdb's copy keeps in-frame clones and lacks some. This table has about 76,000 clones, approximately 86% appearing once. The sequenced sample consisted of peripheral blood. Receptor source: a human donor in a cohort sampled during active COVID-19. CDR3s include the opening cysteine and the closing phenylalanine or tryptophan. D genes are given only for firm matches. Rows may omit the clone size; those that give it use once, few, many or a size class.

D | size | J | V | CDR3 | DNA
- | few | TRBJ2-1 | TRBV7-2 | CASSFTRVEQFF | TGTGCCAGCAGCTTCACTAGGGTTGAGCAGTTCTTC
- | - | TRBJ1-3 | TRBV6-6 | CASRPRGSGNTIYF | TGTGCCAGCAGGCCTCGGGGGTCTGGAAACACCATATATTTT
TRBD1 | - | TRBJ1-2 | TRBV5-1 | CASSLSRGLRDGYTF | TGCGCCAGCAGCTTATCCAGGGGGCTAAGGGATGGCTACACCTTC
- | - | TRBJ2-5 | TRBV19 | CASSRWGGDETQYF | TGTGCCAGTAGTAGATGGGGCGGGGATGAGACCCAGTACTTC
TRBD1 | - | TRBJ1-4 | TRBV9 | CASSYSGGEAEKLFF | TGTGCCAGCAGCTACTCAGGGGGCGAGGCTGAAAAACTGTTTTTT
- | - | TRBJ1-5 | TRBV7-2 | CASSPQSNQPQHF | TGTGCCAGCAGCCCCCAGAGCAATCAGCCCCAGCATTTT
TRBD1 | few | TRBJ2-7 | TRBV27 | CASSGDSRGWQYF | TGTGCCAGCAGTGGGGACAGTAGAGGGTGGCAGTACTTC
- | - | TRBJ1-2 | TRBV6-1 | CASSEETGLNYGYTF | TGTGCCAGCAGTGAAGAGACTGGATTAAACTATGGCTACACCTTC
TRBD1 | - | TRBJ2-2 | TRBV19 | CASSIDMATGGAGELFF | TGTGCCAGTAGTATAGATATGGCGACAGGGGGGGCCGGGGAGCTGTTTTTT
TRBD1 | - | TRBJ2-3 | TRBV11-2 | CASSLEGGTGYRTDTQYF | TGTGCCAGCAGCTTAGAAGGGGGGACAGGTTACCGCACAGATACGCAGTATTTT
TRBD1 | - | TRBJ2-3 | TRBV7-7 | CASSIGLQGGTDTQYF | TGTGCCAGCAGCATAGGGCTACAGGGGGGCACAGATACGCAGTATTTT
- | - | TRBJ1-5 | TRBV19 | CASRASGVVVSNQPQHF | TGTGCCAGTCGTGCGTCGGGGGTGGTAGTAAGTAATCAGCCCCAGCATTTT
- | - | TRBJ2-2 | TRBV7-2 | CASSWATGELFF | TGTGCCAGCAGCTGGGCAACCGGGGAGCTGTTTTTT
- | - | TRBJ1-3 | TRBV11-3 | CASSLGREYSGNTIYF | TGTGCCAGCAGCTTAGGTCGAGAGTACTCTGGAAACACCATATATTTT
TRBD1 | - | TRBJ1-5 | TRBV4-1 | CASSQRQGDQPQHF | TGCGCCAGCAGCCAGCGACAGGGGGATCAGCCCCAGCATTTT
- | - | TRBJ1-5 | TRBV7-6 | CASSPTGFNQPQHF | TGTGCCAGCAGCCCGACAGGTTTCAATCAGCCCCAGCATTTT
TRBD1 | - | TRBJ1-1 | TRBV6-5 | CASRGQGRTEAFF | TGTGCCAGCAGGGGACAGGGAAGGACTGAAGCTTTCTTT
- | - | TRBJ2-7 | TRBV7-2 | CASSLRRGYEQYF | TGTGCCAGCAGCTTAAGGCGGGGTTACGAGCAGTACTTC
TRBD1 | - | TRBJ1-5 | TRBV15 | CATSAQGAKQPQHF | TGTGCCACCAGCGCCCAGGGGGCAAAGCAGCCCCAGCATTTT
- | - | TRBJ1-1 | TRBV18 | CASSPAPGSMNTEAFF | TGTGCCAGCTCTCCCGCTCCAGGGTCTATGAACACTGAAGCTTTCTTT
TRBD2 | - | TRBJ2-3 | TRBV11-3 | CASSLDPAGGPSDTQYF | TGTGCCAGCAGCTTAGATCCGGCGGGGGGGCCATCAGATACGCAGTATTTT
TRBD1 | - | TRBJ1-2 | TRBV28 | CASSYSDRGLYGYTF | TGTGCCAGCAGTTATTCAGACAGGGGGCTCTATGGCTACACCTTC
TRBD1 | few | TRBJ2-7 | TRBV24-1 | CATSDGTGEQYF | TGTGCCACCAGTGACGGGACAGGCGAGCAGTACTTC
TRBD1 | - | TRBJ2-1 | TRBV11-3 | CASSFGTGDYNEQFF | TGTGCCAGCAGCTTCGGGACAGGGGACTACAATGAGCAGTTCTTC
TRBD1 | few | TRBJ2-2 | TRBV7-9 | CASSLGQGGDTGELFF | TGTGCCAGCAGCTTAGGACAGGGTGGCGACACCGGGGAGCTGTTTTTT
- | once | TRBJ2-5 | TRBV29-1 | CSVAHSQETQYF | TGCAGCGTTGCTCATAGCCAAGAGACCCAGTACTTC
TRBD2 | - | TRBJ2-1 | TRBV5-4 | CASSLGASGPPYNEQFF | TGTGCCAGCAGCTTGGGGGCTAGCGGTCCTCCTTACAATGAGCAGTTCTTC
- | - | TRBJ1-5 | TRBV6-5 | CASSYSGDQPQHF | TGTGCCAGCAGTTACTCTGGAGATCAGCCCCAGCATTTT
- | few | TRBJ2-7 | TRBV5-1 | CASSLASSGSSYEQYF | TGCGCCAGCAGCTTGGCCTCAAGCGGCAGCTCCTACGAGCAGTACTTC
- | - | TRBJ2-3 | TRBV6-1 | CASSEKPMGGGADTQYF | TGTGCCAGCAGTGAAAAACCCATGGGGGGAGGTGCAGATACGCAGTATTTT
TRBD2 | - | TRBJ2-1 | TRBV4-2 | CASSQEELAGGINEQFF | TGTGCCAGCAGCCAAGAAGAACTAGCGGGGGGGATCAATGAGCAGTTCTTC
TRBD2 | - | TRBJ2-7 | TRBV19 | CASSISGGEQYF | TGTGCCAGTAGTATATCGGGGGGCGAGCAGTACTTC
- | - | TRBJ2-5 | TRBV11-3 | CASSLGGSRQETQYF | TGTGCCAGCAGCTTAGGGGGCAGCCGCCAAGAGACCCAGTACTTC
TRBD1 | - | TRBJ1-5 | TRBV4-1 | CASSPTGGNQPQHF | TGCGCCAGCAGCCCGACAGGGGGGAATCAGCCCCAGCATTTT
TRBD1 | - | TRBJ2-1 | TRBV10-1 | CASSESTGVEVNEQFF | TGCGCCAGCAGTGAGTCGACAGGGGTGGAAGTCAATGAGCAGTTCTTC
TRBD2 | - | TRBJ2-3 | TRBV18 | CASSPGGTSLDTQYF | TGTGCCAGCTCACCAGGGGGGACTAGTCTCGATACGCAGTATTTT
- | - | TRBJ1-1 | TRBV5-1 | CASSLDRNTEAFF | TGCGCCAGCAGCTTGGACAGGAACACTGAAGCTTTCTTT
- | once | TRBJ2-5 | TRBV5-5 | CASRREGGDYQETQYF | TGTGCCAGCAGGCGTGAAGGGGGGGATTACCAAGAGACCCAGTACTTC
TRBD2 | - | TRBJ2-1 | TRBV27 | CASRQGGRSSYNEQFF | TGTGCCAGCAGGCAGGGCGGGAGAAGCTCCTACAATGAGCAGTTCTTC
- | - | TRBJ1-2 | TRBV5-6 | CASRQASRGYTF | TGTGCCAGCAGACAGGCCTCAAGGGGCTACACCTTC
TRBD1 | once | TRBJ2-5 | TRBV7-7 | CASSGGQGAQETQYF | TGTGCTAGCAGCGGGGGACAGGGGGCCCAAGAGACCCAGTACTTC
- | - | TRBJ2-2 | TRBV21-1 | CASSKEPTSNTGELFF | TGTGCCAGCAGCAAAGAACCTACGTCGAACACCGGGGAGCTGTTTTTT
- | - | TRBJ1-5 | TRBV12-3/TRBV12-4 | CASSLVSQPQHF | TGTGCCAGCAGTTTAGTATCCCAGCCCCAGCATTTT
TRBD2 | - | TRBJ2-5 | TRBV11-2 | CASSLTGGWMETQYF | TGTGCCAGCAGCTTAACGGGAGGGTGGATGGAGACCCAGTACTTC
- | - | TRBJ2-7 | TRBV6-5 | CASSQLGSGEQYF | TGTGCCAGCAGTCAACTGGGGAGTGGGGAGCAGTACTTC
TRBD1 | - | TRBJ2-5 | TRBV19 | CASAKTGARTQYF | TGTGCCAGTGCTAAAACAGGGGCTAGGACCCAGTACTTC
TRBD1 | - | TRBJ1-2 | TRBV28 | CASSSGQSSYGYTF | TGTGCCAGCAGTTCGGGACAGAGCAGCTATGGCTACACCTTC
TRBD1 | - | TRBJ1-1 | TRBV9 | CASSVHEWQGEIPEAFF | TGTGCCAGCAGCGTCCACGAGTGGCAGGGGGAGATCCCGGAAGCTTTCTTT